The 15 T cell receptor beta chains below come from one sample, sequenced in a study of blood T cell repertoires in COVID-19. Method: immunoSEQ multiplex PCR; TCRdb's copy keeps in-frame clones and lacks some. The sample includes around 100,000 clones, roughly 87% of them seen just once. The sample was peripheral blood. The receptors stem from a woman at least 80 years old with acute or convalescent COVID-19.

This chain connects TRBV13 to TRBJ2-2; D might be TRBD2 (5 bases). V was trimmed by 0 bases and J by 7 bases, leaving 15 bases between them. Per the germline V gene, CDR1 is PRHDT and CDR2 is FYEKMQ (reference sequence). The CDR3 is made up of 16 amino acids. The CDR3 reads CASSLGGSTASGELFF. The CDR3 region has the DNA TGTGCCAGCAGCTTAGGGGGGAGTACAGCCAGCGGGGAGCTGTTTTTT.

V usage is TRBV5-1 and J usage is TRBJ2-1, with TRBD1 matching 8 bases. Germline V lookup: CDR1 SGHRS, CDR2 YFSETQ. The CDR3 consists of 14 residues. Trimming took 4 bases from V and 6 from J; bases not matched to a gene: 6. The CDR3 DNA follows: TGCGCCAGCAGCCTTACAGGGGGGAGCAATGAGCAGTTCTTC. This translates into CASSLTGGSNEQFF.

The chain couples TRBV30 to TRBJ2-5; D possibly corresponds to TRBD2 (6 bases). CDR1 is GTSNPN, CDR2 SVGIG, per germline (reference sequence). CDR3 size: 14 residues. V was trimmed by 3 bases and J by 4 bases, leaving 15 bases between them. The CDR3 protein is CAWSPGRGGETQYF. In DNA, the CDR3 is TGTGCCTGGAGCCCCGGGCGGGGTGGAGAGACCCAGTACTTC.

This clone was seen a single time. The chain joins TRBV7-4 to TRBJ2-7; tentatively, D is TRBD1 (6 bases). The CDR3 has 14 amino acids. The V gene's germline CDR1 is SGHVT and CDR2 SQSDAQ. V was clipped by 3 bases and J by 2 bases, with 11 bases between them. CDR3 residues: CASSFGRGTYEQYF. CDR3 in DNA: TGTGCCAGCAGCTTTGGCAGGGGAACCTACGAGCAGTACTTC.

The count of this clone is one. The chain recombines TRBV5-1 with TRBJ1-2; D is possibly TRBD1 (6 bases). V was clipped by 0 bases and J by 3 bases, with 9 bases between them. CDR1 and CDR2 (germline): SGHRS, YFSETQ. The CDR3 contains 14 residues. CDR3 in amino acids: CASSLAGGDYGYTF. The CDR3 DNA is TGCGCCAGCAGCTTGGCGGGGGGCGACTATGGCTACACCTTC.

The chain carries TRBV19 and TRBJ2-3, with 9 bases that match TRBD2. The germline V gene encodes CDR1 LNHDA and CDR2 SQIVND (reference sequence). Trimming took 3 bases from V and 0 from J; bases not matched to a gene: 4. This CDR3 is 16 amino acids long. The CDR3 DNA follows: TGTGCCAGTAGTATGTTAAGCGGGAGGAGCACAGATACGCAGTATTTT. This encodes CASSMLSGRSTDTQYF.

This chain joins TRBV5-1 and TRBJ2-7; TRBD1 agrees at 11 bases. V lost 1 base, J lost 6 bases, and 9 bases stayed unmatched. Germline assignment: CDR1 SGHRS and CDR2 YFSETQ. The CDR3 is 16 residues long. DNA for the CDR3: TGCGCCAGCAGCTTGCCCCCTCCGGGACAGGGGGGCGAGCAGTACTTC. Amino acids: CASSLPPPGQGGEQYF. Drawing the rest from reference TRBV5-1 and TRBJ2-7, the complete variable domain is KAGVTQTPRYLIKTRGQQVTLSCSPISGHRSVSWYQQTPGQGLQFLFEYFSETQRNKGNFPGRFSGRQFSNSRSEMNVSTLELGDSALYLCASSLPPPGQGGEQYFGPGTRLTVT.

In this sample, this clone turned up a few times. The rearrangement links TRBV27 to TRBJ1-3; D may be TRBD1 (5 bases). CDR3 length: 11 residues. V dropped 11 bases and J dropped 4 bases, with 9 bases sitting between them. Per germline, CDR1 MNHEY and CDR2 SMNVEV (reference sequence). The CDR3 nucleotides read TGTGCCTCAGGGTTCGGAAACACCATATATTTT. Translation: CASGFGNTIYF.

This clone was seen more than once but under ten times. This chain joins TRBV5-6 and TRBJ2-7; 9 bases line up with TRBD2. Germline CDR1 SGHDT, CDR2 YYEEEE. The V gene end was trimmed by 0 bases and the J gene end by 4 bases; junction bases not matched to a gene: 11. CDR3 length: 17 amino acids. The DNA of the CDR3 is TGTGCCAGCAGCTTGGGGGGTAGCGGGAGTATTTTTTACGAGCAGTACTTC. Translated, it gives CASSLGGSGSIFYEQYF.

The chain joins TRBV4-2 to TRBJ2-1; 14 nucleotides match TRBD2. J lost 8 bases, V lost 0 bases, and 3 bases had no gene match. The germline CDR1 and CDR2 sequences are LGHNA and YNFKEQ. The CDR3 contains 16 residues. The CDR3 DNA sequence: TGTGCCAGCAGCCAAGATGGGACTAGCGGGAGCTATGAGCAGTTCTTC. Its protein is CASSQDGTSGSYEQFF.

The chain joins TRBV4-2 to TRBJ2-5; TRBD2 agrees at 8 bases. The CDR3 consists of 15 residues. Germline CDR1 is LGHNA and CDR2 is YNFKEQ. V dropped 1 base and J dropped 2; count of bases not matched to a gene: 3. CDR3 sequence reads: CASSQGGGKQETQYF. The CDR3 DNA sequence: TGTGCCAGCAGCCAAGGCGGGGGGAAACAAGAGACCCAGTACTTC.

The chain has TRBV6-6 and TRBJ2-1; D perhaps matches TRBD2 (6 bases). Trimming shortened V by 2 bases and J by 6 bases, and 14 bases separated the two germline ends. The CDR3 runs to 15 residues. Per germline, CDR1 MNHNY and CDR2 SVGAGI (reference sequence). The CDR3 region has the DNA TGTGCCAGCAGTTACGTAGCGGTCCACCCCAATGAGCAGTTCTTC. Residues: CASSYVAVHPNEQFF.

The V call is TRBV5-6, the J call TRBJ1-1, with 7 nucleotides matching TRBD1. In germline, CDR1 is SGHDT, CDR2 YYEEEE. Germline trimming cut 0 bases from V and 10 bases from J; bases unmatched to any gene: 3. This CDR3 is 12 amino acids long. In DNA form, the CDR3 reads TGTGCCAGCAGCTTGGGCAGGGGGACAGCTTTCTTT. The encoded protein is CASSLGRGTAFF. Full variable domain (outside the CDR3, taken from reference TRBV5-6 and TRBJ1-1): DAGVTQSPTHLIKTRGQQVTLRCSPKSGHDTVSWYQQALGQGPQFIFQYYEEEERQRGNFPDRFSGHQFPNYSSELNVNALLLGDSALYLCASSLGRGTAFFGQGTRLTVV.

CDR3 protein: CASREGGMNTGELFF. The DNA for the CDR3 is TGCGCCAGCAGAGAAGGGGGTATGAACACCGGGGAGCTGTTTTTT. The chain couples TRBV5-1 to TRBJ2-2; the D gene is possibly TRBD1 (6 bases). Germline loops: CDR1 SGHRS, CDR2 YFSETQ. The V end lost 5 bases, the J end lost 1 base, and 12 bases lay between the germline ends. This CDR3 comprises 15 residues.

The J gene is TRBJ2-7, the V gene TRBV2; 10 nucleotides align to TRBD2. The CDR3 loop spans 14 amino acids. The junction had 2 bases not matched to a gene; V was cut back by 4 bases and J by 2 bases. Germline CDR1 is SNHLY and CDR2 is FYNNEI. DNA for the CDR3: TGTGCCAGCAGTGCAAGCGGGGGGGCCTACGAGCAGTACTTC. This codes for CASSASGGAYEQYF. Full variable domain (remainder filled in from reference TRBV2 and TRBJ2-7): EPEVTQTPSHQVTQMGQEVILRCVPISNHLYFYWYRQILGQKVEFLVSFYNNEISEKSEIFDDQFSVERPDGSNFTLKIRSTKLEDSAMYFCASSASGGAYEQYFGPGTRLTVT.